This T cell receptor (beta chain) came from a study of cytomegalovirus exposure and HLA in healthy donors. Study-wide points: Diagnosis of cytomegalovirus status made by the classifier reportedly showed high specificity and sensitivity. A later analysis found that most CMV-associated TCR beta chains appeared HLA-restricted. Cytomegalovirus-associated status was assigned to around 160 TCR beta chains.

As to this clone: Its specificity is not known.

Deletions cut 5 bases from V and 0 bases from J, with 13 bases between. The germline V gene encodes CDR1 SGHTS and CDR2 YDEGEE. The CDR3 totals 15 residues. As for the donors, each was a healthy bone marrow donor. Primers for the PCR totalled 60 Vbeta and 13 Jbeta. The method was immunoSEQ multiplex PCR; TCRdb's version includes in-frame clones alone and lacks a portion of them. The sample records about 21,000 clones, over 75% being singletons. Sequenced material: PBMCs. The chain combines TRBV5-8 with TRBJ2-3, with D uncertain. This sequence was found in a man aged 55-75 years in good health and CMV-seronegative. The CDR3 sequence: CASRALSASTDTQYF. The DNA for the CDR3 is TGTGCCAGCAGGGCCCTGAGCGCTAGCACAGATACGCAGTATTTT.